This T cell receptor (beta chain) was identified during a study of blood T cell repertoires in COVID-19. CDR3 length equals 17 residues. The germline V gene has CDR1 LNHDA and CDR2 SQIVND (reference sequence). With 6 bases clipped from V and 0 bases from J, the junction kept 7 bases outside the gene matches. Method: immunoSEQ multiplex PCR; TCRdb's copy keeps in-frame clones and lacks some. The sample includes about 94,000 clones, roughly 70% of them seen just once. Seattle-derived patients entered the study during active infection and were followed longitudinally. The receptor was derived from a man between 65 and 85 years old with COVID-19, enrolled during active disease. Sequencing was performed on peripheral blood. This sequence joins TRBV19 and TRBJ2-3; the match to TRBD2 covers 12 bases. The CDR3 nucleotides read TGTGCCAGTAGCCCGGGACTAGCGGGCGCTAGCACAGATACGCAGTATTTT. This codes for CASSPGLAGASTDTQYF.